Below, 30 T cell receptor beta chains from the same sample are listed, as sequenced in a study of molecular identifiers for immune sequencing clone quantification. Each CDR3 protein is one row after TCRdb ran MiXCR on the PCR reads. The sample comprises under 350,000 distinct CDR3 sequences, 24% of which are singletons, and 0.65% to 0.75% rests with the top ten. The sample was naive CD8+ T cells from blood, with Jurkat cell RNA spiked in. The subset is: FACS-sorted CD8+CD4-CCR7+CD45RA+ naive T cells. The receptors were gathered from a human donor in good health. Some libraries in this study had Jurkat cell RNA spiked in.

In the case of this clonotype: A clone one base away is much larger, so this may be a read error. The V call is TRBV6-5, the J call TRBJ2-7, with 12 bases lining up with TRBD1. CDR3 length: 14 residues. Germline loops: CDR1 MNHEY, CDR2 SVGAGI. The DNA of the CDR3 is TGTGTCAGCACAATGGGGACAGGGGGCTCCGAGCAGTACTTC. Translation: CVSTMGTGGSEQYF.

This clonotype was detected only a few times. V gene TRBV6-6 combines with J gene TRBJ2-5, with TRBD1 matching over 9 bases. Germline values: CDR1 MNHNY, CDR2 SVGAGI (reference sequence). The CDR3 contains 18 residues. V was clipped by 3 bases and J by 2 bases; unmatched bases: 13. The CDR3 is CASSYGQGPRERQETQYF. The CDR3 DNA is TGTGCCAGCAGTTATGGACAGGGGCCCCGAGAGAGACAAGAGACCCAGTACTTC.

The rearrangement uses TRBV9 and TRBJ2-2; D remains unclear. Germline V lookup: CDR1 SGDLS, CDR2 YYNGEE. This CDR3 is built from 12 residues. Trimming removed 3 bases at V and 4 bases at J, with 4 bases between. CDR3 residues: CASSESTGELFF. The CDR3 DNA reads as TGTGCCAGCAGCGAGAGCACCGGGGAGCTGTTTTTT.

This clonotype showed up many times. The J gene is TRBJ1-1, the V gene TRBV7-9; 9 positions match TRBD1. V lost 5 bases and J lost 7; bases outside the gene matches: 5. The germline V gene has CDR1 SEHNR and CDR2 FQNEAQ (reference sequence). The CDR3 sequence is 13 residues long. The CDR3 reads CASSGDRAYEAFF. DNA for the CDR3: TGTGCCAGCAGCGGGGACAGGGCCTATGAAGCTTTCTTT.

This clonotype was counted at least ten times. The CDR3 loop is CACQLGDSQYF. The CDR3 coding sequence is TGTGCCTGTCAACTCGGTGATTCGCAGTATTTT. The gene calls are TRBV30 and TRBJ2-3; D unclear. V lost 6 bases and J lost 10, with 14 bases in between. Germline CDR1 GTSNPN, CDR2 SVGIG (reference sequence). This CDR3 spans 11 amino acids.

In DNA, the CDR3 is TGTGCCAGTAGCCGACCCAAATTGCGGACAGGGGTCTCCTACGAGCAGTACTTC. Translated: CASSRPKLRTGVSYEQYF. The chain employs TRBV19 and TRBJ2-7; 9 bases align to TRBD1. The germline V gene encodes CDR1 LNHDA and CDR2 SQIVND (reference sequence). The length of the CDR3 is 18 residues. The V and J ends lost 6 bases and 0 bases, in that order; junction bases with no gene match: 15. Full variable domain (missing parts from reference TRBV19 and TRBJ2-7): DGGITQSPKYLFRKEGQNVTLSCEQNLNHDAMYWYRQDPGQGLRLIYYSQIVNDFQKGDIAEGYSVSREKKESFPLTVTSAQKNPTAFYLCASSRPKLRTGVSYEQYFGPGTRLTVT.

The J gene is TRBJ2-7, the V gene TRBV20-1; 8 bases are shared with TRBD2. CDR1 and CDR2 (germline): DFQATT, SNEGSKA (reference sequence). The CDR3 extends over 16 amino acids. V was clipped by 5 bases and J by 5 bases; unmatched bases: 17. The CDR3 bases are TGCAGTGCTCCATCACAGGGAGGGACTAGTTTCAACGAGCAGTACTTC. Translation: CSAPSQGGTSFNEQYF.

In this sample, this clonotype turned up a few times. The chain carries TRBV30 and TRBJ2-2, with D unclear. Trimming shortened V by 6 bases and J by 1 base, and 6 bases separated the two germline ends. Germline V gives CDR1 GTSNPN, CDR2 SVGIG (reference sequence). CDR3 length: 12 amino acids. The CDR3 protein is CACSGNTGELFF. The CDR3 DNA sequence: TGTGCCTGCTCAGGGAACACCGGGGAGCTGTTTTTT. The full variable domain, rest sourced from reference TRBV30 and TRBJ2-2, is SQTIHQWPATLVQPVGSPLSLECTVEGTSNPNLYWYRQAAGRGLQLLFYSVGIGQISSEVPQNLSASRPQDRQFILSSKKLLLSDSGFYLCACSGNTGELFFGEGSRLTVL.

In this sample, this clonotype turned up a few times. The chain joins TRBV6-5 to TRBJ1-1, with D unresolved. The germline V and J ends were trimmed by 4 bases and 0 bases, with 15 bases remaining between them. The CDR3 is 16 residues long. Germline values: CDR1 MNHEY, CDR2 SVGAGI. The CDR3 reads CASSLESGFLNTEAFF. Written as DNA, the CDR3 is TGTGCCAGCAGTTTGGAGTCAGGTTTCCTGAACACTGAAGCTTTCTTT.

The chain has TRBV4-3 and TRBJ2-5, with 8 bases identical to TRBD2. J lost 9 bases, V lost 0 bases, and 12 bases had no gene match. CDR1 LGHNA and CDR2 YSLEER come from the germline V gene. The CDR3 loop spans 16 amino acids. The CDR3 protein is CASSQDYLGAGEPQYF. The CDR3 nucleotides read TGCGCCAGCAGCCAAGATTATCTGGGAGCGGGGGAGCCCCAGTACTTC.

Of note for this clonotype: Because the CDR3 is missing its conserved closing phenylalanine or tryptophan, this is likely a read error. The V and J genes are TRBV18 and TRBJ1-2; weak D call: TRBD1 (6 bases). Per germline, CDR1 KGHSH and CDR2 LQKENI. This CDR3 is built from 18 residues. Trimming removed 3 bases from V and 3 bases from J, with 23 bases in between. The CDR3 sequence: CASSPSEPAGVFYYGYTS. CDR3 sequence (DNA): TGTGCCAGCTCACCCTCCGAACCTGCAGGGGTGTTTTACTATGGCTACACCTCC.

This clonotype has more than one count but fewer than ten. The V gene is TRBV30, the J gene TRBJ2-5; TRBD1 matches 9 bases. Trimming cost V 2 bases and J 4 bases; bases outside gene matches: 5. The CDR3 totals 14 residues. Germline V gene sequence: CDR1 GTSNPN, CDR2 SVGIG (reference sequence). The CDR3 reads CAWSHDRGLETQYF. The CDR3 coding sequence is TGTGCCTGGAGTCATGACAGGGGGTTAGAGACCCAGTACTTC.

This clonotype was seen many times. The chain links TRBV13 to TRBJ1-1; perhaps TRBD1 as D (6 bases). V lost 5 bases and J 4 bases, leaving 14 bases between the germline ends. This CDR3 region has 14 residues. The germline V gene has CDR1 PRHDT and CDR2 FYEKMQ (reference sequence). DNA of the CDR3: TGTGCCAGCAGCCCTGGCAGGGGTACCACTGAAGCTTTCTTT. This encodes CASSPGRGTTEAFF. The full variable domain, with the rest looked up from reference TRBV13 and TRBJ1-1, is AAGVIQSPRHLIKEKRETATLKCYPIPRHDTVYWYQQGPGQDPQFLISFYEKMQSDKGSIPDRFSAQQFSDYHSELNMSSLELGDSALYFCASSPGRGTTEAFFGQGTRLTVV.

Ten or more counts support this clonotype. J is TRBJ1-4 and V is TRBV7-2, with a weak D call TRBD1 (5 bases). Germline CDR1 reads SGHTA; CDR2 reads FQGNSA. The CDR3 has 15 amino acids. V was shortened by 5 bases and J by 4 bases, with 14 bases between the two germline ends. In DNA form, the CDR3 reads TGTGCCAGCAGCCCAGATGGGGGATATAATGAAAAACTGTTTTTT. It translates to CASSPDGGYNEKLFF.

This clonotype was counted at least ten times. J is TRBJ2-7 and V is TRBV4-3, with TRBD2 matching 12 bases. The V gene end was trimmed by 1 base and the J gene end by 1 base; junction bases not matched to a gene: 5. Germline V gene lookup returns CDR1 LGHNA and CDR2 YSLEER. CDR3 length: 17 amino acids. This CDR3 is CASSQVLAGGISYEQYF. Written as DNA, the CDR3 is TGCGCCAGCAGCCAAGTACTAGCGGGAGGTATATCCTACGAGCAGTACTTC.

V is TRBV20-1 and J is TRBJ2-7; 8 nucleotides align to TRBD1. The germline V gene encodes CDR1 DFQATT and CDR2 SNEGSKA (reference sequence). Losses at the gene ends were 5 bases for V and 6 bases for J; bases not matched to a gene: 6. The CDR3 sequence is 12 residues long. The CDR3 bases are TGCAGTGCTTGGACAGGGACCTGCGAGCAGTACTTC. Translation: CSAWTGTCEQYF.

This clonotype was seen a few times. The rearrangement links TRBV6-2 or TRBV6-3 to TRBJ2-7; 9 bases match TRBD1. After removal of 5 bases from V and 2 bases from J, the junction contained 7 bases not matched to a gene. The germline gives CDR1 MNHEY, CDR2 SVGEGT. This CDR3 has 15 residues. The CDR3, as DNA: TGTGCCAGCAGTACCACCCGACAGGGGGCCTACGAGCAGTACTTC. As protein: CASSTTRQGAYEQYF.

This clonotype was detected ten times or more. This chain joins TRBV7-4 and TRBJ2-3; possibly TRBD1 for D (5 bases). The germline CDR1 and CDR2 sequences are SGHVT and SQSDAQ. The V end lost 4 bases, the J end lost 1 base, and 12 bases lay between the germline ends. The CDR3 has 15 residues. CDR3 in amino acids: CASSCPRDCTDTQYF. For the CDR3, the DNA is TGTGCCAGCAGCTGTCCCAGGGATTGCACAGATACGCAGTATTTT.

The genes are TRBV4-3 and TRBJ2-7, with D unresolved. The ends were cut back, 0 bases at V and 4 bases at J, with 7 bases in the middle. The germline V gene encodes CDR1 LGHNA and CDR2 YSLEER. This CDR3 has 13 amino acids. CDR3 loop: CASSQEEQYEQYF. DNA of the CDR3: TGCGCCAGCAGCCAAGAGGAGCAATACGAGCAGTACTTC.

The chain recombines TRBV6-2 or TRBV6-3 with TRBJ2-1; D call uncertain. V gave up 7 bases and J gave up 6 bases, with 13 bases separating them. CDR3 length: 13 residues. Looked up from germline, CDR1 is MNHEY and CDR2 is SVGEGT. DNA for the CDR3: TGTGCCAGCAACTATGGGGTCGTCAATGAGCAGTTCTTC. Translation gives CASNYGVVNEQFF.

The sample holds one count of this clonotype. Given a much more abundant clone one base away, this may be a read error. V gene TRBV29-1 combines with J gene TRBJ1-1; D is unresolved. The CDR3 consists of 11 residues. CDR1 is SQVTM, CDR2 ANQGSEA, per germline. CDR3 DNA: TGCAGCATTGAGCAGAACACTGAAGCTTTCTTT. It codes for CSIEQNTEAFF.

The V gene is TRBV28, the J gene TRBJ1-1; D remains ambiguous. Trimming took 5 bases from V and 9 from J, leaving 10 bases between them. CDR1 and CDR2 from the germline V gene are MDHEN and SYDVKM. This CDR3 is built from 11 residues. CDR3 sequence reads: CASSLGFKAFF. In DNA form, the CDR3 reads TGTGCCAGCAGTCTAGGCTTTAAAGCTTTCTTT.

Only a few counts were recorded for this clonotype. The V gene is TRBV6-2 or TRBV6-3, the J gene TRBJ2-3, with TRBD1 matching over 7 bases. Trimming removed 5 bases from V and 0 bases from J; junction bases left unmatched: 8. Germline V gene lookup returns CDR1 MNHEY and CDR2 SVGEGT. The CDR3 sequence is 16 residues long. CDR3 residues: CASSPWDRSSTDTQYF. For the CDR3, the DNA is TGTGCCAGCAGTCCCTGGGACAGATCCAGCACAGATACGCAGTATTTT.

The CDR3 loop is CASSTTGGAYEQYF. As DNA, the CDR3 is TGTGCCAGCAGCACAACAGGAGGGGCCTACGAGCAGTACTTC. The J gene is TRBJ2-7, the V gene TRBV9; tentatively, D is TRBD2 (6 bases). Trimming shortened V by 4 bases and J by 2 bases, and 13 bases separated the two germline ends. The CDR3 has 14 amino acids. The V gene's germline CDR1 is SGDLS and CDR2 YYNGEE.

This clonotype was seen more than once but under ten times. The V call is TRBV6-5, the J call TRBJ2-3; TRBD2 is a possible D gene (5 bases). The germline CDR1 and CDR2 sequences are MNHEY and SVGAGI. Trimming left V 8 bases short and J 5 bases short, with 17 bases between. The CDR3 runs to 14 residues. The CDR3 region has the DNA TGTGCCAGCCCCTGTTTGGAGGAGGAAGATACGCAGTATTTT. Protein product: CASPCLEEEDTQYF.

This clonotype has only a few counts. This may arise from a read error, as a much more abundant clone is one base away. The CDR3 DNA follows: TGTGCCAGCAGCTTTACAGGAGGTACGCAGTATTTT. Amino acid sequence: CASSFTGGTQYF. This chain joins TRBV5-3 and TRBJ2-3, with D possibly called TRBD1 or TRBD2 (5 bases each). TRBV5-3 is assigned to the ORF class and has an uncertain function. The CDR3 length is 12 residues.

This clonotype showed up just once. A much larger clonotype is one base distant, so this may be a read error. In DNA, the CDR3 is TGTGCCAGCAGCTTAGTGGGGGTTGCGGGGAACACTAAAGCTTTCTTT. Residues: CASSLVGVAGNTKAFF. The gene calls are TRBV13 and TRBJ1-1, with D possibly matching TRBD1 (5 bases). Per the germline V gene, CDR1 is PRHDT and CDR2 is FYEKMQ (reference sequence). The CDR3 loop spans 16 amino acids.

A word on this clonotype: This may come from a read error, since a much larger clone is one base off. The chain couples TRBV28 to TRBJ2-7; TRBD2 matches 8 bases. CDR3 length: 12 amino acids. V lost 3 bases to trimming and J lost 9 bases; unmatched junction nucleotides: 4. The germline CDR1 and CDR2 sequences are MDHEN and SYDVKM. The CDR3, as DNA: TGTGCCAGCAGTTTGCGGGGGGACGCGCAGTACTTC. Protein product: CASSLRGDAQYF.

This clonotype was counted between two and nine times. V usage is TRBV13 and J usage is TRBJ1-1, with 7 bases that match TRBD1. CDR3 length: 16 residues. CDR1 and CDR2 (germline): PRHDT, FYEKMQ (reference sequence). The trim removed 5 bases at V and 3 bases at J, leaving 12 bases unmatched. CDR3: CASSERGGAGDTEAFF. CDR3 bases: TGTGCCAGCAGCGAGAGAGGGGGCGCCGGGGACACTGAAGCTTTCTTT.

This clonotype occurred many times. The chain couples TRBV27 to TRBJ1-5; D perhaps matches TRBD1 (5 bases). In germline, CDR1 is MNHEY, CDR2 SMNVEV (reference sequence). CDR3 length: 17 residues. V lost 3 bases and J 5 bases, leaving 20 bases between the germline ends. The CDR3 is CASSFISPGHGYQPQHF. Written as DNA, the CDR3 is TGTGCCAGCAGTTTTATCTCCCCAGGACATGGGTATCAGCCCCAGCATTTT.